Listed below are T cell receptor beta chains from one sample, sequenced in a study of T cells in Graves' hyperthyroidism and ophthalmopathy. MiXCR, applied by TCRdb to the multiplex PCR reads, yields one record per CDR3 protein. Here the sample spans 730,000 or so distinct CDR3 sequences, approximately 19% being singletons. The sequencing sample was made of blood. The origin of the receptors is a woman aged 45 to 65 with Graves' hyperthyroidism that later progressed to Graves' ophthalmopathy. CDR3s include the opening cysteine and the closing phenylalanine or tryptophan. A D gene is named only where the DNA matches it firmly. Size values are once, few and many counts, or a class for expanded clones, and some rows have none.

>-|TRBJ1-4|TRBV5-1|-
TGCGCCAGCAGCTTATATGGGGACTGGGCTGAAAAACTGTTTTTT
CASSLYGDWAEKLFF
>-|TRBJ2-7|TRBV6-1|many
TGTTCCCACGCCCCCGGGGGCGTCTACGAGCAGTACTTC
CSHAPGGVYEQYF
>-|TRBJ1-2|TRBV7-9|-
TGTGCCAGCAGCACCCTGGCGGGATTTAACTATGGCTACACCTTC
CASSTLAGFNYGYTF
>TRBD1|TRBJ1-4|TRBV15|-
TGTGCCACCAGCATTGACAGGGGGAGTGAAAAACTGTTTTTT
CATSIDRGSEKLFF
>TRBD2|TRBJ2-3|TRBV5-1|-
TGCGCCAGCAGCTCCGAGCGGGGGGGAAGGGATACGCAGTATTTT
CASSSERGGRDTQYF
>TRBD1|TRBJ1-1|TRBV6-1|-
TGTGCCAGCACAATGGACAGGGAGGACACTGAAGCTTTCTTT
CASTMDREDTEAFF
>-|TRBJ2-1|TRBV30|many
TGTGCCTGGGGGGGCAGGGAGCAGTTCTTC
CAWGGREQFF
>-|TRBJ2-5|TRBV5-1|many
TGCGCCAGCAGCTTGGACCCCACAGGGCATCTAGAGACCCAGTACTTC
CASSLDPTGHLETQYF
>-|TRBJ1-5|TRBV13|many
TGTGCCAGCAGCTTACGGTCTGTAGGGGAAGACCCTCCCCAGCATTTT
CASSLRSVGEDPPQHF
>TRBD1|TRBJ1-5|TRBV19|once
TGTGCCACTAGTACAGCTCACAGGGGCGCGGGTCAGCCCCAGCATTTT
CATSTAHRGAGQPQHF
>-|TRBJ1-2|TRBV4-1|few
TGCGCCAGCAGCCAAGCCGAAACAGCCTATGGCTACACCTTC
CASSQAETAYGYTF
>TRBD1|TRBJ2-2|TRBV3-1|few
TGTGCCAGCAGCCAGTTCACAGGGGGTTGGGAGCTGTTTTTT
CASSQFTGGWELFF
>TRBD1|TRBJ2-3|TRBV6-1|many
TGTGCCAGCAGTGAAGTGGCAGGGGGAAGCACAGATACGCAGTATTTT
CASSEVAGGSTDTQYF
>TRBD2|TRBJ2-7|TRBV2|-
TGTGCCAGCAGTGAACCCCCCAGACTAGCGGGGGCCTACGAGCAGTACTTC
CASSEPPRLAGAYEQYF
>TRBD1|TRBJ2-2|TRBV4-1|few
TGCGCCAGCAGCTACTACCCGACAGGGCTCGGGGGGGAGCTGTTTTTT
CASSYYPTGLGGELFF
>TRBD1|TRBJ2-7|TRBV2|many
TGTGCCAGCAGTGAAGTGAGGGGGCTACTTTTGGTTTCCTACGAGCAGTACTTC
CASSEVRGLLLVSYEQYF
>TRBD1|TRBJ2-1|TRBV20-1|-
TGCAGTGCTGAGGACAGGGACTCTTACAATGAGCAGTTCTTC
CSAEDRDSYNEQFF
>-|TRBJ2-5|TRBV6-2/TRBV6-3|many
TGTGCCAGCACTAAGGACAGCCAAGAGACCCAGTACTTC
CASTKDSQETQYF
>TRBD1|TRBJ1-5|TRBV20-1|many
TGCAGTCCTAAGGCCCCGACAGGGGGAAATCAGCCCCAGCATTTT
CSPKAPTGGNQPQHF
>TRBD2|TRBJ2-2|TRBV6-1|-
TGTGCCAGCAGGGGACTAATGGCACTAGCGGGGGCCACTATTGGGGAGCTGTTTTTT
CASRGLMALAGATIGELFF
>-|TRBJ2-3|TRBV19|once
TGTGCCAGTAGTATAGGAGGGAAGGGTACGCAGTATTTT
CASSIGGKGTQYF
>TRBD1|TRBJ2-2|TRBV5-5|-
TGTGCCAGCAGTGTAGACAGGGCCCGCGGCGGGGAGCTGTTTTTT
CASSVDRARGGELFF
>TRBD1|TRBJ1-6|TRBV3-1|many
TGTGCCAGCAGCCGACAGGGATCAGGATCACCCCTCCACTTT
CASSRQGSGSPLHF
>-|TRBJ1-2|TRBV4-1|-
TGCGCCAGCAGCCAAGAGGGGCAGGGGAACTATGGCTACACCTTC
CASSQEGQGNYGYTF
>-|TRBJ1-5|TRBV12-3/TRBV12-4|-
TGTGCCAGCAGTTTAGGGGTTTCCTTTCGGAATCAGCCCCAGCATTTT
CASSLGVSFRNQPQHF
>TRBD1|TRBJ2-5|TRBV11-2|many
TGTGCCAGCAGCTTTGACAGGGGGAAGAAAGAGACCCAGTACTTC
CASSFDRGKKETQYF
>-|TRBJ2-7|TRBV9|few
TGTGCCAGCAGCGTAGGAATTGGGGGGCTGGACGAGCAGTACTTC
CASSVGIGGLDEQYF
>TRBD1|TRBJ2-5|TRBV27|-
TGTGCCACTTCGACCATTAGGGGGCGGTCGGAAGAGACCCAGTACTTC
CATSTIRGRSEETQYF
>-|TRBJ2-2|TRBV27|few
TGTGCCAGCAGTTTAATGTACGGGGAGCTGTTTTTT
CASSLMYGELFF
>-|TRBJ1-3|TRBV5-1|-
TGCGCCAGCAGTAGGTGGACTACACAGGGTTCATCTGGAAACACCATATATTTT
CASSRWTTQGSSGNTIYF
>TRBD2|TRBJ2-5|TRBV12-3/TRBV12-4|many
TGTGCCAGCAGTTTTGGCGGGGGGTACCAAGAGACCCAGTACTTC
CASSFGGGYQETQYF
>-|TRBJ1-3|TRBV29-1|-
TGCAGCGTTGAAGATCAGGGCAAATCTGGAAACACCATATATTTT
CSVEDQGKSGNTIYF
>-|TRBJ2-7|TRBV9|once
TGTGCCAGCAGCGCCCCCGGGACACCTCCCTACGAGCAGTACTTC
CASSAPGTPPYEQYF
>TRBD1|TRBJ1-2|TRBV20-1|few
TGCAGTGCCATAAACCACAGGGGGGACTATGGCTACACCTTC
CSAINHRGDYGYTF
>-|TRBJ2-1|TRBV18|many
TGTGCCAGCTCACCATTTCAGGGATGGGATGAGCAGTTCTTC
CASSPFQGWDEQFF
>-|TRBJ1-4|TRBV20-1|-
TGCAGTGCTAGAGCCTGGGATCTGCCTAATGAAAAACTGTTTTTT
CSARAWDLPNEKLFF
>-|TRBJ2-3|TRBV12-3/TRBV12-4|many
TGTGCCAGCAGTTTCCCCTTCGCCGGACAGCCTAGCACAGATACGCAGTATTTT
CASSFPFAGQPSTDTQYF
>TRBD2|TRBJ2-1|TRBV29-1|-
TGCAGCGTTGATCTGGAGACTAGCATGAATGAGCAGTTCTTC
CSVDLETSMNEQFF
>-|TRBJ2-3|TRBV5-1|many
TGCGCCAGCAGCTTGCGAGAATCTAGCACAGATACGCAGTATTTT
CASSLRESSTDTQYF
>TRBD1|TRBJ1-4|TRBV2|many
TGTGCCAGCAGGAGGGACAGAACCAATGAAAAACTGTTTTTT
CASRRDRTNEKLFF
>-|TRBJ2-2|TRBV5-8|-
TGTGCCAGCAACCACCCGAACACCGGGGAGCTGTTTTTT
CASNHPNTGELFF
>TRBD2|TRBJ2-7|TRBV7-9|many
TGTGCCAGCAGCTCTGGGACTAGCGGGGTCAACGAGCAGTACTTC
CASSSGTSGVNEQYF
>-|TRBJ1-2|TRBV5-8|many
TGTGCCAGCAGCTTGTTCGGGCGTAATGGCTACACCTTC
CASSLFGRNGYTF
>-|TRBJ1-2|TRBV4-1|-
TGCGCCAGCAGCCAAGGATCAGGAGCTAACTATGGCTACACCTTC
CASSQGSGANYGYTF
>TRBD1|TRBJ1-2|TRBV6-1|few
TGTGCCAGCAACTACCAGGGGGCGCGGGGCTACACCTTC
CASNYQGARGYTF
>TRBD1|TRBJ1-6|TRBV20-1|few
TGCAGTGCTCCCCCGACCGGGACAGGCGACTATTCACCCCTCCACTTT
CSAPPTGTGDYSPLHF
>-|TRBJ1-6|TRBV13|-
TGTGCCAGCAGCTTTGGGGGGACTTCACCCCTCCACTTT
CASSFGGTSPLHF
>-|TRBJ2-7|TRBV7-3|few
TGTGCCAGCAGCCCGAGGGACATCTCCTACGAGCAGTACTTC
CASSPRDISYEQYF
>TRBD1|TRBJ1-3|TRBV20-1|-
TGCAGTGCTATGAGGCAGGGGGGGACTGGAAACACCATATATTTT
CSAMRQGGTGNTIYF
>-|TRBJ2-7|TRBV27|-
TGTGCCAGCAGTCTGGACGGTTACTACGGGCAGTACTTC
CASSLDGYYGQYF
>-|TRBJ2-7|TRBV20-1|-
TGCAGTGCTAGAGATGGGGGAATCTACGAGCAGTACTTC
CSARDGGIYEQYF
>-|TRBJ1-1|TRBV18|many
TGTGCCAGCTCACCAGAATCAGTAATGAACACTGAAGCTTTCTTT
CASSPESVMNTEAFF
>-|TRBJ1-6|TRBV6-1|-
TGTGCCAGCACCGCACAGGGCTATTATTCACCCCTCCACTTT
CASTAQGYYSPLHF
>-|TRBJ2-1|TRBV2|many
TGTGCCAGCAGTGAGGGTGCGGAAGCCTACAATGAGCAGTTCTTC
CASSEGAEAYNEQFF
>TRBD2|TRBJ2-5|TRBV29-1|few
TGCAGCGTTGAAGATACGACTAATCTCCTAGCGGGGGGGCAGTACCAAGAGACCCAGTACTTC
CSVEDTTNLLAGGQYQETQYF
>TRBD1|TRBJ2-1|TRBV20-1|many
TGCAGTGCTAGCCTCAGGGGGAATGAGCAGTTCTTC
CSASLRGNEQFF
>-|TRBJ2-2|TRBV27|few
TGTGCCAGCAGTTTAATGTACACCGGGGAGCTGTTTTTT
CASSLMYTGELFF
>TRBD1|TRBJ2-7|TRBV19|-
TGTGCCAGTAGCCGAGGGACCGGACAGGGTCTTTACGAGCAGTACTTC
CASSRGTGQGLYEQYF
>-|TRBJ1-2|TRBV28|many
TGTGCCAGCAGTTTGGAAGTCCGGGACTATGGCTACACCTTC
CASSLEVRDYGYTF
>TRBD1|TRBJ1-4|TRBV6-2/TRBV6-3|-
TGTGCCAGCAGTTTAACCGGGACAGGGCCCGAAAAACTGTTTTTT
CASSLTGTGPEKLFF